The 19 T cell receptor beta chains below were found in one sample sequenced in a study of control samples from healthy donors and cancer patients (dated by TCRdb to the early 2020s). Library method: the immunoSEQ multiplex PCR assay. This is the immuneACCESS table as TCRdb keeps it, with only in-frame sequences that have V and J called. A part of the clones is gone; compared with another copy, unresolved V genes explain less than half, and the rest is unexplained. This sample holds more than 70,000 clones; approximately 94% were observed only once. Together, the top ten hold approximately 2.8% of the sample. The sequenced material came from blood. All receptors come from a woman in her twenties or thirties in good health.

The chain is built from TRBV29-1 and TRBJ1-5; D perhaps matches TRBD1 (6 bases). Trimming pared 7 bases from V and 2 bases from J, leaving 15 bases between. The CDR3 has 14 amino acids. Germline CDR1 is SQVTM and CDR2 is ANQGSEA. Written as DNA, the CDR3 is TGCAGCGGAACAGGGAAAACCCGCAATCAGCCCCAGCATTTT. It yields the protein CSGTGKTRNQPQHF.

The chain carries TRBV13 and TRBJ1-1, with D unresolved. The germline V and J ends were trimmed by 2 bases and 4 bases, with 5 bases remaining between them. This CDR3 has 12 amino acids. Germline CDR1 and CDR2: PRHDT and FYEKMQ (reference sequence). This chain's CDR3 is CASSLLSTEAFF. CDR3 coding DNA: TGTGCCAGCAGCTTACTGTCCACTGAAGCTTTCTTT.

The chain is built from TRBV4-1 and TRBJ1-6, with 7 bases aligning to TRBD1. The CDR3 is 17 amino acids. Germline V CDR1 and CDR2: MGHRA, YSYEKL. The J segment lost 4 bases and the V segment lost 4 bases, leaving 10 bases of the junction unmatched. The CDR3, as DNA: TGCGCCAGCAGCCCGTACCGGGACAGTATATATAATTCACCCCTCCACTTT. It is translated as CASSPYRDSIYNSPLHF.

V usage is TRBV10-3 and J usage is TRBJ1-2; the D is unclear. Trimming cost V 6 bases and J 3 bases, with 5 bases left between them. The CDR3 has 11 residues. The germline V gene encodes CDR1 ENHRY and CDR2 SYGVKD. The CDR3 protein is CAIRGYYGYTF. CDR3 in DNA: TGTGCCATCAGGGGATACTATGGCTACACCTTC.

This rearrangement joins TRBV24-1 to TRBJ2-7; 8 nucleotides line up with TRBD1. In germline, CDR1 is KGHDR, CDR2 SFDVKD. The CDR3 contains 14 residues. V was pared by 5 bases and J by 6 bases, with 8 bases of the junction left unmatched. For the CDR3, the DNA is TGTGCCACCAGTGCAGGACAGGGCTGGACCGAGCAGTACTTC. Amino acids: CATSAGQGWTEQYF.

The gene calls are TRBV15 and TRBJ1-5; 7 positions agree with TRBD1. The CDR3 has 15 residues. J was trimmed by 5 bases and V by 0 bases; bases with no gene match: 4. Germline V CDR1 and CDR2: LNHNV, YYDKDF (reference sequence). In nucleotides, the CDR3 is TGTGCCACCAGCAGAGACGGACAGGCCCATCAGCCCCAGCATTTT. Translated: CATSRDGQAHQPQHF.

CDR3 DNA sequence: TGTGCCAGCAGAAGACGGGGGGGCGTGGCAGATACGCAGTATTTT. It specifies CASRRRGGVADTQYF. This chain joins TRBV6-5 and TRBJ2-3; 8 nucleotides match TRBD2. Germline loops: CDR1 MNHEY, CDR2 SVGAGI. Trimming cost V 6 bases and J 4 bases; bases outside gene matches: 9. The CDR3 totals 15 residues.

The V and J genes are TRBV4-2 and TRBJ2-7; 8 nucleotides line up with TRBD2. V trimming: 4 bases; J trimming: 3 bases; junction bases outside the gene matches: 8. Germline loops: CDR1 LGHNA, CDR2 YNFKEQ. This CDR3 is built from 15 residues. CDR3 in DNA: TGTGCCAGCAGCCGTATAGCGGGGACCCTCTACGAGCAGTACTTC. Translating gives CASSRIAGTLYEQYF.

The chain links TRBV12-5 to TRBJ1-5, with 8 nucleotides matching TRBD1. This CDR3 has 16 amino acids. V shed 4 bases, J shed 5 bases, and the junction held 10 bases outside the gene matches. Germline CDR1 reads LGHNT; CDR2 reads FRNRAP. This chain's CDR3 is CASGSTGVKVDQPQHF. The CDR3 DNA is TGTGCTAGTGGTTCGACAGGGGTAAAAGTCGATCAGCCCCAGCATTTT.

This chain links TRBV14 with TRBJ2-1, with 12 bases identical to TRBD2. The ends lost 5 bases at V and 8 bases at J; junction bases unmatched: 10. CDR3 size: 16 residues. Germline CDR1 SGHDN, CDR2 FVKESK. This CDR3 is CASSFLAGGLGDEQFF. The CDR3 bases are TGTGCCAGCAGCTTCCTAGCGGGGGGGCTCGGTGATGAGCAGTTCTTC.

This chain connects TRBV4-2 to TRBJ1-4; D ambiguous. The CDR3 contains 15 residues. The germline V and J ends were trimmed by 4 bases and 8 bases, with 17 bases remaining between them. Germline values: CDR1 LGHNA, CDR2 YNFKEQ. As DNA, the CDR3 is TGTGCCAGCAGCCCCCGCTCTGACGGGGAGGAAAAACTGTTTTTT. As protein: CASSPRSDGEEKLFF.

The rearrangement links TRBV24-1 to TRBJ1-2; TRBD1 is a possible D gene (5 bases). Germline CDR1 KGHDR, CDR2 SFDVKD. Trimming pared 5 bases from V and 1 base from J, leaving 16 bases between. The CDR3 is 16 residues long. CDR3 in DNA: TGTGCCACCAGTGTACTAGAGCAGGGCCATAACTATGGCTACACCTTC. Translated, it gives CATSVLEQGHNYGYTF.

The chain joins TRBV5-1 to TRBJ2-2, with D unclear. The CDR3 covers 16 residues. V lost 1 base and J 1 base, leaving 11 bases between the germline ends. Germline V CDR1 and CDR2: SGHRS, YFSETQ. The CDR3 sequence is CASSLWPTENTGELFF. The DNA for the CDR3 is TGCGCCAGCAGCTTGTGGCCCACAGAGAACACCGGGGAGCTGTTTTTT.

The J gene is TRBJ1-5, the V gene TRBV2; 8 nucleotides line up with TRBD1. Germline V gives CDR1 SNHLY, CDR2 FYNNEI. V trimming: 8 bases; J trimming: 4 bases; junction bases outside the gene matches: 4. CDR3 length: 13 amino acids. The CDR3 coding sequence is TGTGCCAGCTGGAACAGGGGGAATCAGCCCCAGCATTTT. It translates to CASWNRGNQPQHF.

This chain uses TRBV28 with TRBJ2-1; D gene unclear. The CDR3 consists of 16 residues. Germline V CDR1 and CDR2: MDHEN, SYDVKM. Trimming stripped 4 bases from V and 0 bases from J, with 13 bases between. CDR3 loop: CASSSSGAGSYNEQFF. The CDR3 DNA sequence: TGTGCCAGCAGTTCATCAGGAGCCGGCTCCTACAATGAGCAGTTCTTC.

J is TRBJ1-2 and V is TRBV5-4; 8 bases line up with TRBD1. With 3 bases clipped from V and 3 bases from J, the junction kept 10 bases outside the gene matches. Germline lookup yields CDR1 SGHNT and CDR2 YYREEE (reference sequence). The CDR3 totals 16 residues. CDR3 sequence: CASSSNWPTGDYGYTF. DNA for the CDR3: TGTGCCAGCAGCTCCAACTGGCCGACAGGGGACTATGGCTACACCTTC.

The CDR3 loop is CASSELRGGRNDEQYV. The CDR3 DNA is TGCGCCAGCAGTGAACTTCGGGGGGGCCGGAATGACGAGCAGTACGTC. The V gene is TRBV10-1, the J gene TRBJ2-7; TRBD2 matches at 8 bases. Germline assignment: CDR1 WNHNN and CDR2 SYGVQD (reference sequence). The CDR3 is 16 amino acids. V lost 3 bases to trimming and J lost 5 bases; unmatched junction nucleotides: 12.

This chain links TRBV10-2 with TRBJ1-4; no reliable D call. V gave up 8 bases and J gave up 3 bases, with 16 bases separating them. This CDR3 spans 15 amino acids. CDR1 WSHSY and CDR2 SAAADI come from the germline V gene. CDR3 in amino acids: CASSSTGSSNEKLFF. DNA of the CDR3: TGCGCCAGCTCCTCCACGGGCAGCTCTAATGAAAAACTGTTTTTT.

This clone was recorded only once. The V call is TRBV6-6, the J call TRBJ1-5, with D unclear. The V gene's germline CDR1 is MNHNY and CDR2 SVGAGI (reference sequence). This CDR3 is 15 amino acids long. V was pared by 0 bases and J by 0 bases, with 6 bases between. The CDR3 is CASSYSRISNQPQHF. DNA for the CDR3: TGTGCCAGCAGTTACTCTCGGATTAGCAATCAGCCCCAGCATTTT.